This passage covers 5 T cell receptor beta chains from one sample sequenced in a study of blood T cell repertoires in COVID-19. The data were produced by immunoSEQ multiplex PCR, yet TCRdb's version contains in-frame clones alone and is incomplete. The sample carries 300,000 to 400,000 clones, 88% recorded once. Specimen: PBMCs or T cells enriched from blood (not recorded which). The receptors were sampled from a woman aged 25 to 39 with acute COVID-19.

V and J are TRBV9 and TRBJ1-1, with D possibly matching TRBD1 (6 bases). CDR1 and CDR2 (germline): SGDLS, YYNGEE. The CDR3 is 14 amino acids. V lost 2 bases and J 2 bases, leaving 10 bases between the germline ends. This CDR3 reads CASSVSGTNTEAFF. CDR3 coding DNA: TGTGCCAGCAGCGTCTCCGGGACAAACACTGAAGCTTTCTTT.

The gene calls are TRBV5-1 and TRBJ1-1, with 10 nucleotides matching TRBD1. The V gene end was trimmed by 3 bases and the J gene end by 5 bases; junction bases not matched to a gene: 10. The CDR3 runs to 16 residues. Per germline, CDR1 SGHRS and CDR2 YFSETQ. The CDR3 DNA sequence: TGCGCCAGCAGCTACCGGACAGGGGGTGGGTGGACTGAAGCTTTCTTT. Encoded protein: CASSYRTGGGWTEAFF.

The rearrangement joins TRBV18 to TRBJ2-2, with no clear D. Germline V gene lookup returns CDR1 KGHSH and CDR2 LQKENI. CDR3 length: 14 amino acids. Trimming left V 4 bases short and J 0 bases short, with 6 bases between. Here the CDR3 reads CASSLTTNTGELFF. In DNA, the CDR3 is TGTGCCAGCTCACTAACAACGAACACCGGGGAGCTGTTTTTT.

This clone was recorded once. The V call is TRBV2, the J call TRBJ1-1; D remains ambiguous. V was pared by 6 bases and J by 4 bases, with 9 bases between. The CDR3 length is 12 residues. The germline gives CDR1 SNHLY, CDR2 FYNNEI. The CDR3 sequence: CASRRLGTEAFF. The CDR3 DNA reads TGTGCCAGCAGGAGACTCGGCACTGAAGCTTTCTTT.

J is TRBJ1-1 and V is TRBV19, with 12 bases aligning to TRBD1. V trimming: 8 bases; J trimming: 1 base; junction bases outside the gene matches: 5. Germline-derived CDR1 and CDR2 are LNHDA and SQIVND (reference sequence). The CDR3 is 15 amino acids. This CDR3 reads CASSGQGAPNTEAFF. For the CDR3, the DNA is TGTGCCAGTTCGGGACAGGGGGCACCGAACACTGAAGCTTTCTTT.